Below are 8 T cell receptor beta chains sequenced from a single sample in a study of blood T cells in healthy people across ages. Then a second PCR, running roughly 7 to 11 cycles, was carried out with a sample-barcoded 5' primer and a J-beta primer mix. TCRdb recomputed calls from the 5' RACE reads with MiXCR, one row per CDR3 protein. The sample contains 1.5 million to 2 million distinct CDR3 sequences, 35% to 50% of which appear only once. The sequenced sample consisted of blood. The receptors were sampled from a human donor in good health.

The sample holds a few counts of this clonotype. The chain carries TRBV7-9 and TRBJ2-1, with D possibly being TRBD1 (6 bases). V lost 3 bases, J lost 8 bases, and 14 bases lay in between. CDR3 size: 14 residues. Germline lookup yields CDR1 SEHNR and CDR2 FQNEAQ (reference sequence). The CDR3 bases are TGTGCCAGCAGCTTTTGGGGGCGTAAAGATGAGCAGTTCTTC. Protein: CASSFWGRKDEQFF.

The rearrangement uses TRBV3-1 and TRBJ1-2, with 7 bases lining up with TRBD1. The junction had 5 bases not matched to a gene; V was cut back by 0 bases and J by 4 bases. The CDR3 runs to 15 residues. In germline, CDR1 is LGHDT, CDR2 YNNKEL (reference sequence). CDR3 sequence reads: CASSQDMGQPYGYTF. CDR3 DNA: TGTGCCAGCAGCCAAGATATGGGACAGCCCTATGGCTACACCTTC.

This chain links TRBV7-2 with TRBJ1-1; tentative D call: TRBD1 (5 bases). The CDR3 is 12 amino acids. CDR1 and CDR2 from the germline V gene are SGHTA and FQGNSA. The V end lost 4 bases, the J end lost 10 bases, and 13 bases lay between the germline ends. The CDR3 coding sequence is TGTGCCAGCAGCTCGAGAGGCGGGGGAGCTTTCTTT. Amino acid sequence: CASSSRGGGAFF.

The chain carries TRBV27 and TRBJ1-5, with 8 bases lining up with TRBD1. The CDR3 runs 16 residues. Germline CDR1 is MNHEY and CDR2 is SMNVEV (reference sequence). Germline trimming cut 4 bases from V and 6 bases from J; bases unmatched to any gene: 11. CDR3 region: CASSSDRGRSSQPQHF. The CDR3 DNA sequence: TGTGCCAGCAGTTCCGACAGGGGTCGGTCTAGTCAGCCCCAGCATTTT.

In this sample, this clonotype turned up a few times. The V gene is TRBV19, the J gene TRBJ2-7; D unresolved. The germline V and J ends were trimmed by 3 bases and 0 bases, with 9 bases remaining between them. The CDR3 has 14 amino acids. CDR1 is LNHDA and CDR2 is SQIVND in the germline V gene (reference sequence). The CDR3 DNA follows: TGTGCCAGTAGTATGATGCGTGGCTCCTACGAGCAGTACTTC. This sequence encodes CASSMMRGSYEQYF.

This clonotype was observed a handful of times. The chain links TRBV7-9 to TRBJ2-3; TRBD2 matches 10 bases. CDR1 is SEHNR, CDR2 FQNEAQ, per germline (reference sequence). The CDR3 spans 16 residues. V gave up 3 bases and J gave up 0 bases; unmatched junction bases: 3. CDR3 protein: CASSLTSGPSTDTQYF. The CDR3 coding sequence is TGTGCCAGCAGCTTGACTAGCGGGCCTAGCACAGATACGCAGTATTTT. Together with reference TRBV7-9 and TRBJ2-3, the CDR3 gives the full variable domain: DTGVSQNPRHKITKRGQNVTFRCDPISEHNRLYWYRQTLGQGPEFLTYFQNEAQLEKSRLLSDRFSAERPKGSFSTLEIQRTEQGDSAMYLCASSLTSGPSTDTQYFGPGTRLTVL.

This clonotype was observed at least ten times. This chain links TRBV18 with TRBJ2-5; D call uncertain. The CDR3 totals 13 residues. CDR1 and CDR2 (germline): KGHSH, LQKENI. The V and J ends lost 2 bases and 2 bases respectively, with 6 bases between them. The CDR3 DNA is TGTGCCAGCTCACCAATCACACAAGAGACCCAGTACTTC. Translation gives CASSPITQETQYF.

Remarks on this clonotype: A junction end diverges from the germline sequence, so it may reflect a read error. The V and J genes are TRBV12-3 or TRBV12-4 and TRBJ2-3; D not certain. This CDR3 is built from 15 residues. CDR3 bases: TGTGCCAGCAGTCTTTACCCAGAGAGCACAGATGCGCAGTATTTT. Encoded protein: CASSLYPESTDAQYF.